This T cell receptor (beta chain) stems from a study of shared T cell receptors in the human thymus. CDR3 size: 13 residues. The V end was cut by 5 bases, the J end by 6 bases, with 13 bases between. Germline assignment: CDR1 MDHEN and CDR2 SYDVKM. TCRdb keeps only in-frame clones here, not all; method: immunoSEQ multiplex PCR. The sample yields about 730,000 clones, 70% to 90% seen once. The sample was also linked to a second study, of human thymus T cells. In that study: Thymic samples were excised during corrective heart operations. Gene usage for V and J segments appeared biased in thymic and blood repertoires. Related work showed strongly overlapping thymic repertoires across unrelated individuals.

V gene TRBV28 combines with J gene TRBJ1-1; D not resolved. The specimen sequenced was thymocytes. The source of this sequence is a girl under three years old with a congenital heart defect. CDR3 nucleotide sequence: TGTGCCAGCAGTCCACATGAATCTTCTGAAGCTTTCTTT. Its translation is CASSPHESSEAFF.